The present TCR beta chain was sequenced within a study of T cell repertoires in cytomegalovirus infection. Germline V gene data show CDR1 as MNHEY and CDR2 as SMNVEV (reference sequence). The J segment lost 5 bases and the V segment lost 0 bases, leaving 3 bases of the junction unmatched. The CDR3 consists of 15 residues. MiXCR, applied by TCRdb to the reads, yields one record per CDR3 protein. The sample holds fewer than 200,000 distinct CDR3 sequences, roughly 9.8% seen once. This clonotype was sampled from a human donor in good health (CMV status not recorded). Some clones in this sample may be carry-over from other donors' samples. Sequenced input: PBMCs. The chain links TRBV27 to TRBJ1-2; 10 bases agree with TRBD1. CDR3 region: CASSLSGQGSYGYTF. DNA of the CDR3: TGTGCCAGCAGTTTATCGGGACAGGGGTCATATGGCTACACCTTC.